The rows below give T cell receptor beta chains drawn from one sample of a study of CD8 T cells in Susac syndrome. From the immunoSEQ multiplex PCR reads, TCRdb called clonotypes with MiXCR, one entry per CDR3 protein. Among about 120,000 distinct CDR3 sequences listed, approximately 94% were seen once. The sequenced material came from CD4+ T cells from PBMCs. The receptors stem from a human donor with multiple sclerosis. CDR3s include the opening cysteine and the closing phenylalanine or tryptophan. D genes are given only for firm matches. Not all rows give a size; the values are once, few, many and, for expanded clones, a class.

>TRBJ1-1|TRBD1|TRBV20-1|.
TGCAGTGCACTGGACAGGGGGACTGAAGCTTTCTTT
CSALDRGTEAFF
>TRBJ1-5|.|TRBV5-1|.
TGCGCCAGCAGCTTGCGACCCGAGGGTCAGCCCCAGCATTTT
CASSLRPEGQPQHF
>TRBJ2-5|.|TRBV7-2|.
TGTGCCAGCAGCCCTTGGGCGGGGCGCAAAGAGACCCAGTACTTC
CASSPWAGRKETQYF
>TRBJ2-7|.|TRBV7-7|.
TGTGCCAGCAGCCCCGGAAACCCCCCCTACGAGCAGTACTTC
CASSPGNPPYEQYF
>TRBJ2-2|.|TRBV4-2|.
TGTGCCAGCAGCCAAGAACTAGTGGCGGGGGAGCTGTTTTTT
CASSQELVAGELFF
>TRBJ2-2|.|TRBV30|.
TGTGCCTGGAGTTTTACCGGGGAGCTGTTTTTT
CAWSFTGELFF
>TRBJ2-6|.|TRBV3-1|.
TGTGCATCCCTAAGTGTCTCTGGGGCCAACGTCCTGACTTTC
CASLSVSGANVLTF
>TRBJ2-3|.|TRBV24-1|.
TGTGCCACCAGTGATTCGATCTCGAATACGCAGTATTTT
CATSDSISNTQYF
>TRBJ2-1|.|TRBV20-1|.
TGCAGTGCTAGAGTCAGCACTATGTGGCCCTACAATGAGCAGTTCTTC
CSARVSTMWPYNEQFF
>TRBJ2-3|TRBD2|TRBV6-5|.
TGTGCCAGCAGTTACTCGGCTAGCGGGCCTCGCACAGATACGCAGTATTTT
CASSYSASGPRTDTQYF
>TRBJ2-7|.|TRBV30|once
TGTGCCTGGAGTGGGCCGAGGGCAGGCGAGCAGTACTTC
CAWSGPRAGEQYF
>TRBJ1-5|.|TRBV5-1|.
TGCGCCAGCAGCGACCTACCGGGAGGGCCCCAGCATTTT
CASSDLPGGPQHF
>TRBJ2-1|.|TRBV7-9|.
TGTGCCAGCAGCTTGGGCGGGACGGCGGATGAGCAGTTCTTC
CASSLGGTADEQFF
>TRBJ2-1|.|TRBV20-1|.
TGCAGTGCTAGAGTAAGGGGCAATGAGCAGTTCTTC
CSARVRGNEQFF
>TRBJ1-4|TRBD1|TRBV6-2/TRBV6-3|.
TGTGCCAGCAGTTCACAGGGGAACGCCGAAAAACTGTTTTTT
CASSSQGNAEKLFF
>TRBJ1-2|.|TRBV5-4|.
TGTGCCAGCAGCGGAGACTTGAAGGGCTACACCTTC
CASSGDLKGYTF
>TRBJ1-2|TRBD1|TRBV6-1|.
TGTGCCAGCAGTGAAGACGGCAGGGGGAATGGCTACACCTTC
CASSEDGRGNGYTF
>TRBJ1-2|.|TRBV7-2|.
TGTGCCAGCAGCCCCCAGCGCGGGGGCTACACCTTC
CASSPQRGGYTF
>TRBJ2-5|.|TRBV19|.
TGTGCCAGTAGTATAGACGCCTTGGGGGGCCGGGAGACCCAGTACTTC
CASSIDALGGRETQYF
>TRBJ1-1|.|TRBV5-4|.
TGTGCCAGCAGCTTAGGGCTATCGAGGGACACTGAAGCTTTCTTT
CASSLGLSRDTEAFF
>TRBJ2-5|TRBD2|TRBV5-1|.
TGCGCCAGCAGCCCCTCCGGGGGGAAAGAGACCCAGTACTTC
CASSPSGGKETQYF
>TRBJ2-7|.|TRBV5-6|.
TGTGCCAGCAGCTTGGACATCCGAAGTACCTACGAGCAGTACTTC
CASSLDIRSTYEQYF
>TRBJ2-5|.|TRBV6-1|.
TGTGCCAGCAGTGAACGGGGCTTCCAAGAGACCCAGTACTTC
CASSERGFQETQYF
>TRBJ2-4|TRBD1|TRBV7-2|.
TGTGCCAGCAGCCTGGGACAGGGAAACATTCAGTACTTC
CASSLGQGNIQYF
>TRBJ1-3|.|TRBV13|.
TGTGCCAGCAGCCTCAGGACAGCGCGAAACACCATATATTTT
CASSLRTARNTIYF
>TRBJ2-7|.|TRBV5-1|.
TGCGCCAGCAGCTTGGATCCAGGGAGCTCCTACGAGCAGTACTTC
CASSLDPGSSYEQYF
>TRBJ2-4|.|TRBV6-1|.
TGTGCCAGCAGTGAAGCGCTCACCCAAAACATTCAGTACTTC
CASSEALTQNIQYF
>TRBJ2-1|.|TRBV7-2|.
TGTGCCAGCAGCTTCTCGCGGGTTTCGGATGAGCAGTTCTTC
CASSFSRVSDEQFF
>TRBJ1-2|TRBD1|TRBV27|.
TGTGCCAGCAAGGGTCTAAGACAGGGCCTGTATGGCTACACCTTC
CASKGLRQGLYGYTF
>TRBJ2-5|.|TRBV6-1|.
TGTGCCAGCAGTGAACGTGGAAGAATACAAGAGACCCAGTACTTC
CASSERGRIQETQYF
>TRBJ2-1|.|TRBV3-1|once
TGTGCCAGCGGTCTGATGGGGGAGCAGTTCTTC
CASGLMGEQFF
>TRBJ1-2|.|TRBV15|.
TGTGCCACCAGCAGAGTCAGGGACCCGGGCTACACCTTC
CATSRVRDPGYTF
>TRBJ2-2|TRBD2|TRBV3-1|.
TGTGCCAGCAGCTCCAGCGGGAATTATCCCGGGGAGCTGTTTTTT
CASSSSGNYPGELFF
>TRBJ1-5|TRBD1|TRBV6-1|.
TGTGCCAGCGATTGGACAGGCGGTAGCAATCAGCCCCAGCATTTT
CASDWTGGSNQPQHF
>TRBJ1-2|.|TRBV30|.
TGTGCCTGGAGTGTACGGGACGTCTATGGCTACACCTTC
CAWSVRDVYGYTF
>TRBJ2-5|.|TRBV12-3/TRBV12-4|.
TGTGCCAGCAGTTTGGGGCATTTGGAGACCCAGTACTTC
CASSLGHLETQYF